This entry lists 21 T cell receptor beta chains sequenced from one sample in a study of blood T cell repertoires in COVID-19. Assay: immunoSEQ multiplex PCR; the TCRdb copy retains only in-frame clones and omits some. The data hold a few hundred thousand clones, with about 91% observed a single time. Material for sequencing was peripheral blood. The source is a woman aged 25 to 45 with COVID-19, enrolled during active disease.

The gene calls are TRBV7-9 and TRBJ2-7, with TRBD1 identical over 10 bases. The CDR3 is made up of 15 amino acids. Trimming at V came to 3 bases and at J to 4 bases, leaving 6 bases not matched to a gene. Germline loops: CDR1 SEHNR, CDR2 FQNEAQ (reference sequence). As DNA, the CDR3 is TGTGCCAGCAGCTTCAGGACAGGGGGTCAGTACGAGCAGTACTTC. Encoded protein: CASSFRTGGQYEQYF. The full variable domain, with the rest looked up from reference TRBV7-9 and TRBJ2-7, is DTGVSQNPRHKITKRGQNVTFRCDPISEHNRLYWYRQTLGQGPEFLTYFQNEAQLEKSRLLSDRFSAERPKGSFSTLEIQRTEQGDSAMYLCASSFRTGGQYEQYFGPGTRLTVT.

The chain employs TRBV19 and TRBJ2-1; TRBD1 aligns across 7 bases. The CDR3 is 11 residues long. Germline lookup yields CDR1 LNHDA and CDR2 SQIVND (reference sequence). Losses at the gene ends were 6 bases for V and 10 bases for J; bases not matched to a gene: 3. CDR3 nucleotides: TGTGCCAGTAGAATGGGACAGGAGCAGTTCTTC. Protein: CASRMGQEQFF.

The chain recombines TRBV11-3 with TRBJ2-7, with 7 bases aligning to TRBD1. V gave up 5 bases and J gave up 0 bases; unmatched junction bases: 7. This CDR3 has 15 residues. In germline, CDR1 is SGHNT, CDR2 YENEEA. DNA of the CDR3: TGTGCCAGCAGCCCACAGGGGCCTAGCTCCTACGAGCAGTACGTC. It is translated as CASSPQGPSSYEQYV.

The chain carries TRBV13 and TRBJ2-3, with 7 nucleotides matching TRBD2. Germline V gives CDR1 PRHDT, CDR2 FYEKMQ (reference sequence). The ends lost 4 bases at V and 4 bases at J; junction bases unmatched: 14. The CDR3 length is 17 residues. CDR3 in DNA: TGTGCCAGCAGCTCCTGGAGTGTTGCGGGGGTCCCAGATACGCAGTATTTT. As protein: CASSSWSVAGVPDTQYF.

The J gene is TRBJ1-2, the V gene TRBV6-5; D gene unclear. Germline values: CDR1 MNHEY, CDR2 SVGAGI. CDR3 length: 14 amino acids. Trimming took off 7 bases at V and 4 bases at J, with 16 bases between the two ends. In nucleotides, the CDR3 is TGTGCCAGCACTAGCCCTCCTCGAGGCTATGGCTACACCTTC. Translating it yields CASTSPPRGYGYTF.

The chain carries TRBV9 and TRBJ1-6, with 9 nucleotides matching TRBD1. The CDR3 sequence is 15 residues long. The J segment lost 10 bases and the V segment lost 4 bases, leaving 9 bases of the junction unmatched. Germline V gene lookup returns CDR1 SGDLS and CDR2 YYNGEE. The CDR3: CASSPGQGIGSPLHF. CDR3 DNA sequence: TGTGCCAGCAGCCCCGGACAGGGGATCGGCTCACCCCTCCACTTT.

This clone was counted only a few times. This chain links TRBV10-1 with TRBJ1-6, with D maybe TRBD1 (6 bases). V was cut by 3 bases and J by 7 bases, with 13 bases left in between. Germline CDR1 reads WNHNN; CDR2 reads SYGVQD (reference sequence). This CDR3 contains 15 residues. CDR3: CASSDSGQLNSPLHF. The DNA of the CDR3 is TGCGCCAGCAGTGATTCCGGACAGCTAAATTCACCCCTCCACTTT.

The V and J genes are TRBV7-6 and TRBJ2-2; 7 bases match TRBD1. CDR1 is SGHVS and CDR2 is FNYEAQ in the germline V gene. This CDR3 is 15 amino acids long. The V segment lost 4 bases and the J segment 1 base; nucleotides outside the gene matches: 3. Here the CDR3 reads CASSSRQGNTGELFF. As DNA, the CDR3 is TGTGCCAGCAGCTCGAGACAGGGGAACACCGGGGAGCTGTTTTTT.

The rearrangement uses TRBV24-1 and TRBJ2-3, with D possibly matching TRBD1 (6 bases). The V and J ends lost 10 bases and 0 bases respectively, with 13 bases between them. Germline CDR1 KGHDR, CDR2 SFDVKD. This CDR3 is built from 14 residues. The CDR3 sequence is CATQLTGSTDTQYF. The CDR3 bases are TGTGCCACTCAACTCACAGGGAGCACAGATACGCAGTATTTT.

V is TRBV4-1 and J is TRBJ2-7; D is possibly TRBD1 (7 bases). The germline V gene has CDR1 MGHRA and CDR2 YSYEKL. The CDR3 covers 14 residues. V shed 3 bases and J shed 3 bases, with 12 bases lying between them. The CDR3 DNA follows: TGCGCCAGCAGCCAGCGACAGGGACTCTACGAGCAGTACTTC. Protein: CASSQRQGLYEQYF.

This clone turned up a few times. The chain recombines TRBV19 with TRBJ2-7; 8 bases line up with TRBD1. V was clipped by 6 bases and J by 1 base; unmatched bases: 8. The germline gives CDR1 LNHDA, CDR2 SQIVND (reference sequence). CDR3 length equals 15 residues. In DNA form, the CDR3 reads TGTGCCAGTAGCCCTCGGGACAGGCCTTCCTACGAGCAGTACTTC. This translates into CASSPRDRPSYEQYF.

In this sample, this clone turned up a few times. The V and J genes are TRBV10-3 and TRBJ2-3; TRBD1 agrees at 8 bases. This CDR3 has 16 amino acids. Germline CDR1 ENHRY, CDR2 SYGVKD. The trim removed 2 bases at V and 5 bases at J, leaving 9 bases unmatched. The CDR3 region has the DNA TGTGCCATCAGTGAGGGGGTGGTGACAGGGGAAGATACGCAGTATTTT. Its protein product is CAISEGVVTGEDTQYF.

The chain recombines TRBV11-3 with TRBJ1-1; possibly TRBD1 for D (5 bases). The CDR3 is made up of 13 amino acids. Germline CDR1 reads SGHNT; CDR2 reads YENEEA. With 3 bases removed from V and 2 bases from J, the gap between germline ends came to 7 bases. The CDR3 reads CASSFQGNTEAFF. The CDR3 bases are TGTGCCAGCAGCTTCCAGGGAAACACTGAAGCTTTCTTT.

This rearrangement joins TRBV5-1 to TRBJ2-7, with a possible D match to TRBD1 (7 bases). The CDR3 loop spans 15 amino acids. V gave up 0 bases and J gave up 2 bases, with 12 bases separating them. In germline, CDR1 is SGHRS, CDR2 YFSETQ. Here the CDR3 DNA reads TGCGCCAGCAGCTTGGACAGGGGAGGACCCTACGAGCAGTACTTC. Encoded protein: CASSLDRGGPYEQYF.

This rearrangement joins TRBV4-2 to TRBJ2-5; weak D call: TRBD2 (7 bases). The germline CDR1 and CDR2 sequences are LGHNA and YNFKEQ. This CDR3 is 16 amino acids long. V was pared by 4 bases and J by 0 bases, with 15 bases between. In DNA form, the CDR3 reads TGTGCCAGCAGCCGGGGGGGCGCGGGGGACCAAGAGACCCAGTACTTC. It translates to CASSRGGAGDQETQYF.

The chain links TRBV28 to TRBJ2-7; 7 nucleotides match TRBD2. CDR1 and CDR2 (germline): MDHEN, SYDVKM. V dropped 2 bases and J dropped 5; count of bases not matched to a gene: 12. This CDR3 has 16 residues. The CDR3 DNA reads as TGTGCCAGCAGTTTAACGGGGCCGGGGAGGGTCCACGAGCAGTACTTC. As protein: CASSLTGPGRVHEQYF.

The rearrangement links TRBV27 to TRBJ2-1; TRBD2 agrees at 8 bases. Trimming cost V 7 bases and J 6 bases; bases outside gene matches: 14. The CDR3 sequence is 16 residues long. CDR1 is MNHEY and CDR2 is SMNVEV in the germline V gene (reference sequence). CDR3 DNA sequence: TGTGCCAGCACTCTATCATGGCTAGCGGGCGGCAATGAGCAGTTCTTC. As protein: CASTLSWLAGGNEQFF.

The J gene is TRBJ2-3, the V gene TRBV29-1; 10 bases match TRBD1. Germline V gene lookup returns CDR1 SQVTM and CDR2 ANQGSEA. Germline trimming cut 7 bases from V and 3 bases from J; bases unmatched to any gene: 4. This CDR3 is built from 13 residues. DNA of the CDR3: TGCAGCGGGACAGGGGGAGGGACAGATACGCAGTATTTT. Its protein is CSGTGGGTDTQYF.

The rearrangement joins TRBV30 to TRBJ1-5; possibly TRBD1 for D (6 bases). The V gene's germline CDR1 is GTSNPN and CDR2 SVGIG (reference sequence). The CDR3 loop spans 13 amino acids. Trimming removed 1 base from V and 4 bases from J, with 8 bases in between. The CDR3 nucleotides are TGTGCCTGGAGTGAGGGACAAAATCAGCCCCAGCATTTT. Its translation is CAWSEGQNQPQHF.

The V gene is TRBV6-6, the J gene TRBJ2-1, with D possibly matching TRBD2 (5 bases). V was cut by 0 bases and J by 2 bases, with 11 bases left in between. From germline, CDR1 is MNHNY and CDR2 SVGAGI (reference sequence). The CDR3 runs 16 residues. The CDR3 DNA follows: TGTGCCAGCAGTTACTCGTCCCAGAGGGCCTACAATGAGCAGTTCTTC. It translates to CASSYSSQRAYNEQFF.

This chain uses TRBV4-3 with TRBJ2-5; 14 nucleotides line up with TRBD2. With 4 bases clipped from V and 4 bases from J, the junction kept 11 bases outside the gene matches. Germline V gives CDR1 LGHNA, CDR2 YSLEER. This CDR3 has 18 residues. CDR3 residues: CASSPTHLGLAGGETQYF. The CDR3 nucleotides are TGCGCCAGCAGCCCCACCCATCTTGGACTAGCGGGAGGAGAGACCCAGTACTTC.